This TCR beta chain derives from a study of blood T cell repertoires in COVID-19. TCRdb keeps only in-frame clones here, not all; method: immunoSEQ multiplex PCR. The repertoire consists of more than 250,000 clones, with about 82% occurring once and the leading ten covering around 1.7%. The CDR3 runs 12 residues. Trimming removed 2 bases from V and 7 bases from J, with 10 bases in between. Germline loops: CDR1 SGDLS, CDR2 YYNGEE. The chain carries TRBV9 and TRBJ2-7; D is unclear. Sequencing was done on a sample of peripheral blood. This sequence was found in a woman aged 45-65 years with acute or convalescent COVID-19. The CDR3 DNA is TGTGCCAGCAGCGTCCGACCCGGGGAGCAGTACTTC. Translated: CASSVRPGEQYF.